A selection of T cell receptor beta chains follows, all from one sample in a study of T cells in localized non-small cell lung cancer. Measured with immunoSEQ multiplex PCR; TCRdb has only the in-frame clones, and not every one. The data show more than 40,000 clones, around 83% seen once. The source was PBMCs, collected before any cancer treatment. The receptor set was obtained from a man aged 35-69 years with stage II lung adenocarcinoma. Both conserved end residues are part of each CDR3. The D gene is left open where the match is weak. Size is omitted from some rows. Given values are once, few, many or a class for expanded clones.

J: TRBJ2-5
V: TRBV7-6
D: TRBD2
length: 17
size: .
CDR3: CASSLHPSGHPQETQYF
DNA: TGTGCCAGCAGCTTACATCCTAGCGGGCACCCCCAAGAGACCCAGTACTTC

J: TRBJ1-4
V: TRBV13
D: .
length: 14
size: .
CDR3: CASSGEGTNEKLFF
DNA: TGTGCCAGCAGCGGCGAGGGGACTAATGAAAAACTGTTTTTT

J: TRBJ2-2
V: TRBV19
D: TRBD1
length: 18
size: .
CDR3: CASSIDGPGGEGTGELFF
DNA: TGTGCCAGTAGTATAGATGGACCAGGGGGCGAAGGCACCGGGGAGCTGTTTTTT

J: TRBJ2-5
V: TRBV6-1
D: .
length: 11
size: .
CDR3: CASTSQETQYF
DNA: TGTGCCAGCACCAGCCAAGAGACCCAGTACTTC

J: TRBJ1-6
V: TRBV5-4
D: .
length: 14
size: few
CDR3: CASSPRGTISPLHF
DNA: TGTGCCAGCAGCCCGAGGGGGACAATTTCACCCCTCCACTTT

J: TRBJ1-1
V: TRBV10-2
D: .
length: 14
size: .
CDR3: CASSPPQGGTEAFF
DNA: TGCGCCAGCAGTCCGCCACAGGGAGGCACTGAAGCTTTCTTT

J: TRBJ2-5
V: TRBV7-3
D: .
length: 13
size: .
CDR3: CASSLKGGETQYF
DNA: TGTGCCAGCAGCTTAAAGGGTGGGGAGACCCAGTACTTC

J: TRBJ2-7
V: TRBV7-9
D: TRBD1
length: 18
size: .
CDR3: CASSLARVRGTDIDEQYF
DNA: TGTGCCAGCAGCTTAGCTCGGGTGCGAGGGACAGACATAGACGAGCAGTACTTC

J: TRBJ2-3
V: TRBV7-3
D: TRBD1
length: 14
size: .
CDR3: CASSLDRATDTQYF
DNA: TGTGCCAGCAGCTTGGACAGGGCCACAGATACGCAGTATTTT

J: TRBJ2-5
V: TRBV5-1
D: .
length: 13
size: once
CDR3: CASSLPPQETQYF
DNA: TGCGCCAGCAGCCTCCCCCCCCAGGAGACCCAGTACTTC

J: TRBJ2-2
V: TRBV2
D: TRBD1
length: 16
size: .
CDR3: CASNPKGTGGTGELFF
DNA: TGTGCCAGTAATCCCAAGGGGACAGGGGGCACCGGGGAGCTGTTTTTT

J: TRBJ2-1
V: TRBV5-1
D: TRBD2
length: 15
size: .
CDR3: CASSWMGGGDNEQFF
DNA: TGCGCCAGCAGCTGGATGGGCGGGGGAGACAATGAGCAGTTCTTC

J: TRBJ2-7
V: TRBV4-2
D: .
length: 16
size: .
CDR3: CASSQDLGASSYEQYF
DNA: TGTGCCAGCAGCCAAGATCTAGGGGCAAGCTCCTACGAGCAGTACTTC

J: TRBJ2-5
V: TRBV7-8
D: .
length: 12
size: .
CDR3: CASSSTRETQYF
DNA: TGTGCCAGCAGCTCGACCCGGGAGACCCAGTACTTC

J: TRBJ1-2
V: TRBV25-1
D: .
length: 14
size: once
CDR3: CASSEEGAKYGYTF
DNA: TGTGCCAGCAGTGAGGAGGGAGCGAAGTATGGCTACACCTTC

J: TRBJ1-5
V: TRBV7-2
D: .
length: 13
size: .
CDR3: CASSLRLNQPQHF
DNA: TGTGCCAGCAGCTTACGGCTAAATCAGCCCCAGCATTTT

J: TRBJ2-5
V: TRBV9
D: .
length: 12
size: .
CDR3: CASSVATGTQYF
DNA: TGTGCCAGCAGCGTCGCTACAGGCACCCAGTACTTC

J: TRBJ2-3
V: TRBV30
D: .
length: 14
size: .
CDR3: CAWSKGTSTDTQYF
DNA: TGTGCCTGGAGTAAAGGGACCAGCACAGATACGCAGTATTTT

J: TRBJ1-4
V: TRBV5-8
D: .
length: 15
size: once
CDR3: CASSLELSTNEKLFF
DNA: TGTGCCAGCAGCTTGGAGCTATCAACTAATGAAAAACTGTTTTTT

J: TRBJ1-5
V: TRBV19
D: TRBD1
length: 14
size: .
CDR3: CASSFTGGTEPQHF
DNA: TGTGCCAGTAGTTTCACAGGGGGGACTGAGCCCCAGCATTTT

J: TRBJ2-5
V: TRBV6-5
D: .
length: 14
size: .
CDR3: CASSDGGLGQTQYF
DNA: TGTGCCAGCAGTGACGGGGGGCTCGGTCAGACCCAGTACTTC

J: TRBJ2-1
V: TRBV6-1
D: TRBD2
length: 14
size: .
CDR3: CATGSGRGINEQFF
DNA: TGTGCCACGGGGTCTGGGCGGGGGATCAATGAGCAGTTCTTC

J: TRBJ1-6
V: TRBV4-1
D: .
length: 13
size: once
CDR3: CASSQGVTSPLHF
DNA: TGCGCCAGCAGCCAAGGGGTTACTTCACCCCTCCACTTT

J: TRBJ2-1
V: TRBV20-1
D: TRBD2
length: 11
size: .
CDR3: CSASAGNEQFF
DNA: TGCAGTGCTTCAGCGGGGAATGAGCAGTTCTTC

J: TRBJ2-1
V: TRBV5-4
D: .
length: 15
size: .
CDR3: CASSLGGRGEGEQFF
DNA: TGTGCCAGCAGCTTGGGGGGACGGGGAGAGGGTGAGCAGTTCTTC

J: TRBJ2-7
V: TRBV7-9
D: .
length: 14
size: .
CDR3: CASSFPAGHYEQYF
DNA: TGTGCCAGCAGCTTCCCCGCCGGCCACTACGAGCAGTACTTC

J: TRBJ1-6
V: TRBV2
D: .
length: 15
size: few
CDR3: CASIPILGDNSPLHF
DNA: TGTGCCAGCATCCCTATACTAGGGGATAATTCACCCCTCCACTTT

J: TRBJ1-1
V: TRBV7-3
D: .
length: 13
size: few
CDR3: CASSLRGDTEAFF
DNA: TGTGCCAGCAGCTTGAGAGGGGACACTGAAGCTTTCTTT

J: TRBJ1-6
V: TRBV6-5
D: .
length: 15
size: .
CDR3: CASSPSPGTNSPLHF
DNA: TGTGCCAGCAGTCCCTCCCCCGGGACGAATTCACCCCTCCACTTT

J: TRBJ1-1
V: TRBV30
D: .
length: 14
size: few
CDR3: CAWSSARADTEAFF
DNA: TGTGCCTGGAGTTCGGCACGGGCGGACACTGAAGCTTTCTTT

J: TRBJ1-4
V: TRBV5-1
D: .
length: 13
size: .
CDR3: CASRNSGNEKLFF
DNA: TGCGCCAGCAGGAACAGTGGTAATGAAAAACTGTTTTTT

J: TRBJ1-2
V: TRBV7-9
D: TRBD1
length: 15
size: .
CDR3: CASSPDRGLTDGYTF
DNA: TGTGCCAGCAGCCCCGACAGGGGGCTGACGGATGGCTACACCTTC

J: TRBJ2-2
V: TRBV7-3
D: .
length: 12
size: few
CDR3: CASSVGSGELFF
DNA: TGTGCCAGCAGCGTAGGGTCCGGGGAGCTGTTTTTT

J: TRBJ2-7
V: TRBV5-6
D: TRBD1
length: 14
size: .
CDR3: CASSPGTAIYEQYF
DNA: TGTGCCAGCAGCCCCGGGACAGCCATCTACGAGCAGTACTTC

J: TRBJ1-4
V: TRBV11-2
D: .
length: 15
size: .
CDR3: CASSLNLGGDEKLFF
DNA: TGTGCCAGCAGCCTGAATCTGGGGGGGGATGAAAAACTGTTTTTT

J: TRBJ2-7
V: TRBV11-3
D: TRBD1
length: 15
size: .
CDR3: CASSASGTGRYEQYF
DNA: TGTGCCAGCAGCGCCTCCGGGACAGGGAGGTACGAGCAGTACTTC

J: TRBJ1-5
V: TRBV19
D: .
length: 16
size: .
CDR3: CASSMTRQAAGQPQHF
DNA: TGTGCCAGTAGTATGACGCGACAGGCCGCCGGTCAGCCCCAGCATTTT

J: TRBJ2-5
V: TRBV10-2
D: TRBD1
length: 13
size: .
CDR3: CASSPGQGGTQYF
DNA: TGCGCCAGCAGCCCGGGACAGGGCGGGACCCAGTACTTC

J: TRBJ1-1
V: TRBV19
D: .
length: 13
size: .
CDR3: CASIATGNTEAFF
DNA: TGTGCCAGTATCGCGACAGGGAACACTGAAGCTTTCTTT

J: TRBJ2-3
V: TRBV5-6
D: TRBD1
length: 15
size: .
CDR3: CASSLGQGTTDTQYF
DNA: TGTGCCAGCAGCTTAGGACAGGGGACCACAGATACGCAGTATTTT

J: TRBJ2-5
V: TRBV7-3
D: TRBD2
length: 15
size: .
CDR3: CASSLLAGRQETQYF
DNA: TGTGCCAGCAGCTTACTAGCGGGGAGGCAAGAGACCCAGTACTTC

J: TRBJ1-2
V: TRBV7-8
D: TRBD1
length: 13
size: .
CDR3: CASSPTGGHGYTF
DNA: TGTGCCAGCAGCCCGACAGGGGGCCATGGCTACACCTTC

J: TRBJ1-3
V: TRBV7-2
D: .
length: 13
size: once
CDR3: CASSWTAGNTIYF
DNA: TGTGCCAGCAGCTGGACAGCTGGAAACACCATATATTTT

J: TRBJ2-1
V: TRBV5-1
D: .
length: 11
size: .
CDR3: CASSFRGEQFF
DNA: TGCGCCAGCAGCTTCCGGGGTGAGCAGTTCTTC

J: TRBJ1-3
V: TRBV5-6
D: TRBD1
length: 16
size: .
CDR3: CASSLVDRLSGNTIYF
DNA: TGTGCCAGCAGCTTGGTGGACAGGCTCTCTGGAAACACCATATATTTT

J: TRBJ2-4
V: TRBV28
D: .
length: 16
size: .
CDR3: CASSPQAMGAKNIQYF
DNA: TGTGCCAGCAGTCCACAGGCTATGGGGGCCAAAAACATTCAGTACTTC

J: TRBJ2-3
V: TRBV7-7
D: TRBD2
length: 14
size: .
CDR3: CASSRGGTTDTQYF
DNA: TGTGCCAGCAGCCGCGGGGGGACCACAGATACGCAGTATTTT

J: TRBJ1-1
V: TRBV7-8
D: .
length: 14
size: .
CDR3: CASSLEDLNTEAFF
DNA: TGTGCCAGCAGCTTAGAAGACCTGAACACTGAAGCTTTCTTT

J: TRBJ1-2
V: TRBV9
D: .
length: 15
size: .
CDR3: CASSVGQAVAYGYTF
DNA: TGTGCCAGCAGCGTAGGGCAGGCTGTTGCCTATGGCTACACCTTC

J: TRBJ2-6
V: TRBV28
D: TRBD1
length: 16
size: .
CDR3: CASTTGGNSGANVLTF
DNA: TGTGCCAGCACGACAGGGGGCAATTCTGGGGCCAACGTCCTGACTTTC

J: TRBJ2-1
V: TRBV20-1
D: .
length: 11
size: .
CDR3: CSARVRGEQFF
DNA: TGCAGTGCTAGAGTACGGGGTGAGCAGTTCTTC

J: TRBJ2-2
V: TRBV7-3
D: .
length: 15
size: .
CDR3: CASSPEGNMAGELFF
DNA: TGTGCCAGCAGCCCCGAGGGGAATATGGCCGGGGAGCTGTTTTTT

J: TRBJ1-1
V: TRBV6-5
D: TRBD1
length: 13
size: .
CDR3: CASSTGEGTEAFF
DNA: TGTGCCAGCTCGACAGGGGAGGGAACTGAAGCTTTCTTT

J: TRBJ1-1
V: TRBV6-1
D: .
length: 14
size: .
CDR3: CASSSYVMNTEAFF
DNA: TGTGCCAGCAGTTCATACGTAATGAACACTGAAGCTTTCTTT

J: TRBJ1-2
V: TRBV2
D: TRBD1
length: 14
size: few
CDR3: CASRLQGANYGYTF
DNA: TGTGCCAGCAGACTACAGGGGGCTAACTATGGCTACACCTTC

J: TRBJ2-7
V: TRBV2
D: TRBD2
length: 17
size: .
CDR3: CASNPQRGGRWSYEQYF
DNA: TGTGCCAGCAACCCCCAGCGGGGGGGCCGGTGGTCCTACGAGCAGTACTTC

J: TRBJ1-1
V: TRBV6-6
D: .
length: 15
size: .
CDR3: CASSYRGAWGTEAFF
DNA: TGTGCCAGCAGTTACCGAGGGGCCTGGGGTACTGAAGCTTTCTTT

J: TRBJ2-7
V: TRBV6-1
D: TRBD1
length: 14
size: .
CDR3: CASTNKRTGGEQYF
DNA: TGTGCCAGCACCAACAAAAGGACAGGGGGCGAGCAGTACTTC

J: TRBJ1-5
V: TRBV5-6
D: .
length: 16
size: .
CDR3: CASSWDDRINNQPQHF
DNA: TGTGCCAGCAGCTGGGATGACAGGATTAACAATCAGCCCCAGCATTTT